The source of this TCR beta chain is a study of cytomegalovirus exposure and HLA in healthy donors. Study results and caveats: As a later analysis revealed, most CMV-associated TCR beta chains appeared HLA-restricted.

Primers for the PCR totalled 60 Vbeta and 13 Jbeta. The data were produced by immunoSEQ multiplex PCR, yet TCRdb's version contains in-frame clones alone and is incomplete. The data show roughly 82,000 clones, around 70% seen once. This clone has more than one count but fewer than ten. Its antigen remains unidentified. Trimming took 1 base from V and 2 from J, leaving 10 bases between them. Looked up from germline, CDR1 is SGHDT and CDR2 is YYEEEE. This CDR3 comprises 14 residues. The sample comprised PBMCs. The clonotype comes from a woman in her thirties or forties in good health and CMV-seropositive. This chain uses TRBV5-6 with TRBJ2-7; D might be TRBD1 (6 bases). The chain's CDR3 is CASSLTGLTYEQYF. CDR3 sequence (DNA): TGTGCCAGCAGCTTGACAGGGCTTACCTACGAGCAGTACTTC.